Below, one TCR beta chain is given with its context. The antigen remains undetermined. This entry comes from a study of shared clonotypes between healthy human individuals. V shed 2 bases and J shed 2 bases, with 11 bases lying between them. The CDR3 loop spans 14 amino acids. Per the germline V gene, CDR1 is SGHRS and CDR2 is YFSETQ. Deep-level settings were used for running the assay. Once extracted for a subset, genomic DNA was divided evenly among several immunoSEQ plates. The table came from immunoSEQ multiplex PCR; TCRdb's copy has only in-frame clones and leaves some out. The top ten clones hold roughly 1.5% of a sample with some 980,000 clones, approximately 80% of them seen once. Points from the study as a whole: Across subsets, estimated richness was generally greater for naive than for memory populations.

This clonotype was sampled from a man between 18 and 29 years old in good health. Sequences were obtained from memory CD4+ T cells sorted from blood. This sample's subset: CD45RA-negative fraction. The chain combines TRBV5-1 with TRBJ2-7; D could derive from TRBD1 or TRBD2 (5 bases each). The CDR3 DNA reads as TGCGCCAGCAGCTTAAGAGGGGCCCCCTACGAGCAGTACTTC. Translating it yields CASSLRGAPYEQYF.